The clone carrying this T cell receptor beta chain turned up a few times. These data belong to a study of spatial heterogeneity in lung cancer. About the research overall: The approximately 70 donors had untreated early-stage non-small cell lung cancer. Every unique TCR and UMI combination, on average, appeared more than ten times in raw reads.

Using its own MiXCR run on the 5' RACE reads, TCRdb lists one record per CDR3 protein. The data hold around 110,000 distinct CDR3 sequences, with 10% to 15% observed a single time. The ends were cut back, 1 base at V and 7 bases at J, with 8 bases in the middle. Germline CDR1 and CDR2: LGHDT and YNNKEL (reference sequence). The CDR3 extends over 12 amino acids. Specified time point: blood at routine non-recurrence follow-up after resection. Material for sequencing was whole RNA from tumor, nontumor lung or frozen PBMC, left unsorted. The chain employs TRBV3-1 and TRBJ2-7; no reliable D call. This TCR came from a male donor with early-stage non-small cell lung cancer. The specimen was PBMCs, collected at follow-up. The CDR3, as DNA: TGTGCCAGCAGCCAAGTCAAAAGAGAGCAGTACTTC. It yields the protein CASSQVKREQYF.